This T cell receptor (beta chain) was documented in a study of T-cell memory formation after mild COVID-19. Findings and limits, study-wide: Some clones that responded were present in memory (sampled pre-infection), which suggests cross-reactive memory joined.

Each CDR3 protein gets one entry after TCRdb re-called the 5' RACE reads with MiXCR. The sample holds some 180,000 distinct CDR3 sequences, less than 20% seen once. This clonotype was observed many times. Its antigen is not identified. Germline assignment: CDR1 MGHRA and CDR2 YSYEKL. The CDR3 is 19 amino acids. Trimming stripped 1 base from V and 4 bases from J, with 20 bases between. V gene TRBV4-1 combines with J gene TRBJ2-6, with D perhaps matching TRBD2 (7 bases). The TCR was taken from a young man who had mild COVID-19 (a few samples of this study predate the infection). Cell type and time point are not known. The material sequenced was PBMCs or a T cell subset sorted from them (not recorded which). The CDR3 is CASSQVGSRGGKGANVLTF. CDR3 in DNA: TGCGCCAGCAGCCAAGTGGGGTCCAGGGGAGGGAAGGGGGCCAACGTCCTGACTTTC.